These 24 T cell receptor beta chains originate from one sample sequenced in a study of cytomegalovirus exposure and HLA in healthy donors. PCR amplification relied on 60 Vbeta primers (plus 13 Jbeta primers). TCRdb's table, derived via immunoSEQ multiplex PCR, lists solely in-frame clones and lacks some. The top ten clones hold more than 8% of a sample with some 120,000 clones, around two thirds of them seen once. Sequencing was performed on PBMCs. These receptors came from a woman in her thirties or forties in good health and CMV-seropositive.

The chain carries TRBV7-9 and TRBJ2-7, with 8 bases lining up with TRBD1. Germline V gene sequence: CDR1 SEHNR, CDR2 FQNEAQ (reference sequence). The CDR3 runs to 15 residues. The J segment lost 3 bases and the V segment lost 4 bases, leaving 8 bases of the junction unmatched. CDR3 DNA sequence: TGTGCCAGCAGCTCCCGGACAGGGAAGGTCTACGAGCAGTACTTC. Amino acid sequence: CASSSRTGKVYEQYF.

The rearrangement uses TRBV6-1 and TRBJ1-2, with D perhaps TRBD1 (5 bases). The germline V gene encodes CDR1 MNHNS and CDR2 SASEGT. The CDR3 is made up of 15 amino acids. Trimming cost V 5 bases and J 0 bases, with 13 bases left between them. CDR3 bases: TGTGCCAGCAGTCCCAACAGGCAAGCTAACTATGGCTACACCTTC. Protein product: CASSPNRQANYGYTF.

This chain uses TRBV7-2 with TRBJ1-3, with a possible D match to TRBD1 (5 bases). The germline gives CDR1 SGHTA, CDR2 FQGNSA. The germline V and J ends were trimmed by 4 bases and 4 bases, with 14 bases remaining between them. CDR3 length equals 15 residues. The CDR3, as DNA: TGTGCCAGCAGCTCGCAAGGAGGGGACGGAAACACCATATATTTT. Its translation is CASSSQGGDGNTIYF.

This clone was found once. The gene calls are TRBV7-6 and TRBJ2-7; TRBD2 is a possible D gene (6 bases). Per germline, CDR1 SGHVS and CDR2 FNYEAQ. Trimming removed 6 bases from V and 3 bases from J, with 12 bases in between. The CDR3 covers 13 residues. Written as DNA, the CDR3 is TGTGCCAGCAGTTCGGACTACTACTACGAGCAGTACTTC. Translated: CASSSDYYYEQYF.

The CDR3 sequence is CASSFGSVNYGYTF. The CDR3 nucleotides read TGTGCCAGCAGTTTCGGTTCGGTTAACTATGGCTACACCTTC. V is TRBV28 and J is TRBJ1-2, with unresolved D. With 3 bases removed from V and 1 base from J, the gap between germline ends came to 9 bases. The CDR3 spans 14 residues. Germline CDR1 MDHEN, CDR2 SYDVKM.

This clone was recorded only once. One end of the junction varies from germline; a read error may be responsible. The rearrangement joins TRBV7-9 to TRBJ2-3; 9 bases line up with TRBD2. The V gene's germline CDR1 is SEHNR and CDR2 FQNEAQ (reference sequence). The CDR3 is 16 residues long. For the CDR3, the DNA is TGTTCCAGCAGCTCACCGGGACTAGCCGTAACCGATACGCAGTATTTT. Amino acid sequence: CSSSSPGLAVTDTQYF.

This clone was seen a few times. The gene calls are TRBV6-5 and TRBJ1-4; D is unclear. Per the germline V gene, CDR1 is MNHEY and CDR2 is SVGAGI. The V and J ends lost 0 bases and 10 bases respectively, with 9 bases between them. The CDR3 is 13 amino acids. CDR3 region: CASSYSTVGKLFF. The CDR3 DNA follows: TGTGCCAGCAGTTACTCGACTGTAGGAAAACTGTTTTTT.

This chain uses TRBV4-1 with TRBJ2-1, with 9 bases aligning to TRBD2. CDR3 length: 18 residues. V dropped 2 bases and J dropped 6; count of bases not matched to a gene: 14. Germline CDR1 and CDR2: MGHRA and YSYEKL. The CDR3 sequence: CASSQQYLLAGVPNEQFF. DNA for the CDR3: TGCGCCAGCAGCCAACAATATCTTTTAGCGGGAGTGCCCAATGAGCAGTTCTTC.

The J gene is TRBJ2-3, the V gene TRBV2, with D tentatively TRBD2 (5 bases). CDR3 size: 14 residues. V lost 2 bases and J 7 bases, leaving 13 bases between the germline ends. CDR1 is SNHLY and CDR2 is FYNNEI in the germline V gene. This chain's CDR3 is CASSETPSTYTQYF. In nucleotides, the CDR3 is TGTGCCAGCAGTGAAACCCCTAGCACGTATACGCAGTATTTT.

The V gene is TRBV4-1, the J gene TRBJ2-5, with TRBD1 matching over 8 bases. The CDR3 totals 15 residues. Germline V gene sequence: CDR1 MGHRA, CDR2 YSYEKL. V dropped 1 base and J dropped 5; count of bases not matched to a gene: 6. The CDR3 loop reads CASSQGTGIGETQYF. CDR3 sequence (DNA): TGCGCCAGCAGCCAAGGGACAGGGATCGGGGAGACCCAGTACTTC.

The rearrangement uses TRBV28 and TRBJ2-3; D unclear. The CDR3 extends over 14 amino acids. Germline V gene data show CDR1 as MDHEN and CDR2 as SYDVKM. V was trimmed by 3 bases and J by 0 bases, leaving 7 bases between them. CDR3: CASSLAGSTDTQYF. Here the CDR3 DNA reads TGTGCCAGCAGTTTGGCAGGTAGCACAGATACGCAGTATTTT.

The V gene is TRBV28, the J gene TRBJ2-3; D is unresolved. Germline V CDR1 and CDR2: MDHEN, SYDVKM. V was trimmed by 5 bases and J by 2 bases, leaving 8 bases between them. The CDR3 consists of 13 residues. CDR3 in DNA: TGTGCCAGCAGTGAGGAGATCACAGATACGCAGTATTTT. It specifies CASSEEITDTQYF. The full variable domain, completed using reference TRBV28 and TRBJ2-3, is DVKVTQSSRYLVKRTGEKVFLECVQDMDHENMFWYRQDPGLGLRLIYFSYDVKMKEKGDIPEGYSVSREKKERFSLILESASTNQTSMYLCASSEEITDTQYFGPGTRLTVL.

The rearrangement uses TRBV19 and TRBJ1-1; no definite D call. CDR1 and CDR2 (germline): LNHDA, SQIVND (reference sequence). The CDR3 length is 15 residues. With 3 bases removed from V and 0 bases from J, the gap between germline ends came to 11 bases. CDR3 sequence (DNA): TGTGCCAGTAGTATCGACTCTACGGTGAACACTGAAGCTTTCTTT. Its translation is CASSIDSTVNTEAFF.

This clone was counted a single time. This chain joins TRBV10-3 and TRBJ2-3; possible D gene TRBD2, 7 bases. CDR1 and CDR2 from the germline V gene are ENHRY and SYGVKD. The CDR3 spans 14 residues. The V end was cut by 8 bases, the J end by 6 bases, with 18 bases between. The CDR3, as DNA: TGTGCCATCGGGGGGCGGGAGACGGGGGATACGCAGTATTTT. It specifies CAIGGRETGDTQYF.

V and J are TRBV30 and TRBJ2-7, with 8 bases lining up with TRBD1. Germline CDR1 is GTSNPN and CDR2 is SVGIG (reference sequence). The CDR3 runs to 14 residues. After removal of 4 bases from V and 1 base from J, the junction contained 6 bases not matched to a gene. The CDR3 reads CAWNRGTESYEQYF. The CDR3 nucleotides are TGTGCCTGGAACAGGGGGACCGAATCCTACGAGCAGTACTTC.

The rearrangement uses TRBV9 and TRBJ2-1; 9 bases map to TRBD2. CDR1 and CDR2 (germline): SGDLS, YYNGEE. CDR3 length: 15 amino acids. With V trimmed by 6 bases and J by 2 bases, 6 bases remained unmatched. Written as DNA, the CDR3 is TGTGCCAGCAACCCAAGCGGGAGGCCCTACAATGAGCAGTTCTTC. It codes for CASNPSGRPYNEQFF.

The genes are TRBV7-9 and TRBJ1-4, with a possible D match to TRBD1 (5 bases). The CDR3 consists of 15 residues. Trimming pared 5 bases from V and 7 bases from J, leaving 17 bases between. The V gene's germline CDR1 is SEHNR and CDR2 FQNEAQ (reference sequence). Here the CDR3 reads CASSRTGTRVEKLFF. DNA for the CDR3: TGTGCCAGCAGCCGGACCGGGACTCGGGTTGAAAAACTGTTTTTT. The full variable domain, with the rest looked up from reference TRBV7-9 and TRBJ1-4, is DTGVSQNPRHKITKRGQNVTFRCDPISEHNRLYWYRQTLGQGPEFLTYFQNEAQLEKSRLLSDRFSAERPKGSFSTLEIQRTEQGDSAMYLCASSRTGTRVEKLFFGSGTQLSVL.

This chain uses TRBV5-1 with TRBJ1-5, with a possible D match to TRBD1 (6 bases). Germline V CDR1 and CDR2: SGHRS, YFSETQ. V lost 1 base to trimming and J lost 3 bases, with 17 bases between them. The CDR3 consists of 17 residues. In DNA form, the CDR3 reads TGCGCCAGCAGCTTGAGGCGGGGGACACGACCCAATCAGCCCCAGCATTTT. Its protein is CASSLRRGTRPNQPQHF.

About this clone: The sample holds other DNA sequences that translate to the same CDR3. V and J are TRBV30 and TRBJ1-2, with a possible D match to TRBD1 (5 bases). This CDR3 spans 15 amino acids. V was clipped by 0 bases and J by 8 bases, with 19 bases between them. CDR1 and CDR2 from the germline V gene are GTSNPN and SVGIG (reference sequence). As DNA, the CDR3 is TGTGCCTGGAGTGTACTCACGGAGACAGCGCGCGGCTACACCTTC. This gives the protein CAWSVLTETARGYTF.

The table lists this clone with a few counts. V gene TRBV5-3 combines with J gene TRBJ2-1; TRBD2 agrees at 16 bases. TRBV5-3 has ORF status, its function being uncertain. CDR3 length equals 18 residues. V dropped 4 bases and J dropped 0; count of bases not matched to a gene: 4. As DNA, the CDR3 is TGTGCCAGAAGCGAGGGGACTAGCGGGAGGGTCTCCTACAATGAGCAGTTCTTC. This sequence encodes CARSEGTSGRVSYNEQFF.

This rearrangement joins TRBV9 to TRBJ1-2; D perhaps matches TRBD1 (5 bases). This CDR3 spans 15 amino acids. CDR1 and CDR2 (germline): SGDLS, YYNGEE. V lost 3 bases and J 2 bases, leaving 14 bases between the germline ends. In DNA, the CDR3 is TGTGCCAGCAGCGCCCAGACAGACCCCAACTATGGCTACACCTTC. Protein sequence: CASSAQTDPNYGYTF.

The V call is TRBV30, the J call TRBJ2-1; TRBD2 matches 7 bases. Germline CDR1 is GTSNPN and CDR2 is SVGIG (reference sequence). Trimming took 0 bases from V and 7 from J; bases not matched to a gene: 9. The length of the CDR3 is 15 residues. The CDR3 sequence is CAWSVREGRRNEQFF. The CDR3 bases are TGTGCCTGGAGTGTGAGGGAGGGCCGCAGAAATGAGCAGTTCTTC. Full variable domain (outside the CDR3, taken from reference TRBV30 and TRBJ2-1): SQTIHQWPATLVQPVGSPLSLECTVEGTSNPNLYWYRQAAGRGLQLLFYSVGIGQISSEVPQNLSASRPQDRQFILSSKKLLLSDSGFYLCAWSVREGRRNEQFFGPGTRLTVL.

This sequence joins TRBV29-1 and TRBJ2-5; TRBD2 is a possible D gene (6 bases). The CDR3 covers 15 residues. The germline gives CDR1 SQVTM, CDR2 ANQGSEA. V was clipped by 6 bases and J by 2 bases, with 19 bases between them. CDR3 sequence reads: CSVRPGDVWQETQYF. As DNA, the CDR3 is TGCAGCGTCCGCCCGGGGGACGTTTGGCAAGAGACCCAGTACTTC.

The J gene is TRBJ2-3, the V gene TRBV4-2, with D possibly matching TRBD2 (5 bases). CDR3 size: 16 residues. Deletions cut 1 base from V and 3 bases from J, with 14 bases between. Per germline, CDR1 LGHNA and CDR2 YNFKEQ. This chain's CDR3 is CASSQVLGLVTDTQYF. The CDR3 bases are TGTGCCAGCAGCCAAGTTCTAGGACTCGTGACAGATACGCAGTATTTT.